The 11 T cell receptor beta chains given below trace back to one sample, sequenced in a study of blood T cell repertoires in COVID-19. Method: immunoSEQ multiplex PCR; TCRdb's copy keeps in-frame clones and lacks some. Of about 180,000 clones listed, 70% to 90% are singletons. Sequenced sample: peripheral blood. These receptor sequences come from a man between 60 and 75 years old with acute or convalescent COVID-19.

The rearrangement uses TRBV27 and TRBJ1-6; D call uncertain. The germline V and J ends were trimmed by 6 bases and 13 bases, with 13 bases remaining between them. Germline V gene data show CDR1 as MNHEY and CDR2 as SMNVEV (reference sequence). CDR3 length: 12 amino acids. CDR3 protein: CASSRGGWPLHF. CDR3 nucleotide sequence: TGTGCCAGCAGCCGTGGAGGCTGGCCCCTCCACTTT.

The V gene is TRBV27, the J gene TRBJ2-2; TRBD2 matches 14 bases. CDR1 is MNHEY, CDR2 SMNVEV, per germline (reference sequence). The V and J ends lost 4 bases and 5 bases, in that order; junction bases with no gene match: 9. The CDR3 contains 18 residues. The CDR3 nucleotides read TGTGCCAGCAGTTCTACCGCCGGGACTAGCGGGAGTACCGGGGAGCTGTTTTTT. The encoded protein is CASSSTAGTSGSTGELFF.

The chain links TRBV7-2 to TRBJ1-5, with D possibly TRBD1 on 6 matching bases. Germline V gives CDR1 SGHTA, CDR2 FQGNSA. This CDR3 contains 15 residues. V lost 1 base to trimming and J lost 4 bases, with 11 bases between them. The DNA for the CDR3 is TGTGCCAGCAGCTTAGTGGGGGCAGCTAATCAGCCCCAGCATTTT. Its protein is CASSLVGAANQPQHF.

The chain couples TRBV6-2 or TRBV6-3 to TRBJ1-2, with D perhaps TRBD1 (5 bases). The CDR3 length is 12 residues. The germline CDR1 and CDR2 sequences are MNHEY and SVGEGT. V was cut by 4 bases and J by 5 bases, with 8 bases left in between. Here the CDR3 reads CASSLDRYGYTF. The CDR3 DNA is TGTGCCAGCAGTTTAGACAGATATGGCTACACCTTC.

The chain recombines TRBV5-6 with TRBJ1-5; TRBD1 matches at 8 bases. The length of the CDR3 is 15 residues. V lost 2 bases to trimming and J lost 7 bases; unmatched junction nucleotides: 8. Per germline, CDR1 SGHDT and CDR2 YYEEEE. This CDR3 is CASSLRTGSQQPQHF. In DNA, the CDR3 is TGTGCCAGCAGCTTACGGACAGGGTCGCAGCAGCCCCAGCATTTT.

The chain uses TRBV5-5 and TRBJ2-3, with 8 bases matching TRBD1. The J segment lost 1 base and the V segment lost 4 bases, leaving 11 bases of the junction unmatched. Germline V lookup: CDR1 SGHKS, CDR2 YYEKEE (reference sequence). This CDR3 region has 17 residues. In DNA form, the CDR3 reads TGTGCCAGCAGCACTCGCCACAGGGGGATTGGCACAGATACGCAGTATTTT. Translated: CASSTRHRGIGTDTQYF. The full variable domain, its missing parts supplied by reference TRBV5-5 and TRBJ2-3, is DAGVTQSPTHLIKTRGQQVTLRCSPISGHKSVSWYQQVLGQGPQFIFQYYEKEERGRGNFPDRFSARQFPNYSSELNVNALLLGDSALYLCASSTRHRGIGTDTQYFGPGTRLTVL.

V usage is TRBV28 and J usage is TRBJ2-6; no clear D. CDR1 and CDR2 from the germline V gene are MDHEN and SYDVKM. The CDR3 covers 15 residues. Trimming stripped 5 bases from V and 4 bases from J, with 12 bases between. The CDR3 nucleotides are TGTGCCAGCAGTCCTTCCCTCTCCGGGGCCAACGTCCTGACTTTC. Its translation: CASSPSLSGANVLTF.

The rearrangement links TRBV27 to TRBJ2-1; TRBD2 agrees at 7 bases. Trimming took 3 bases from V and 6 from J; bases not matched to a gene: 8. Germline lookup yields CDR1 MNHEY and CDR2 SMNVEV (reference sequence). The CDR3 is 15 amino acids. CDR3 DNA: TGTGCCAGCAGTTTTCGCGGGAGTCTGCCCAATGAGCAGTTCTTC. Its protein product is CASSFRGSLPNEQFF.

This chain joins TRBV29-1 and TRBJ1-5, with 7 bases lining up with TRBD1. The CDR3 runs to 15 residues. V was pared by 6 bases and J by 3 bases, with 11 bases of the junction left unmatched. Per the germline V gene, CDR1 is SQVTM and CDR2 is ANQGSEA. The chain's CDR3 is CSVTRSGGFNQPQHF. The CDR3 nucleotides read TGCAGCGTAACAAGATCAGGGGGATTCAATCAGCCCCAGCATTTT.

There are a few counts of this clone. The chain is built from TRBV19 and TRBJ1-5, with a weak D call TRBD1 (6 bases). V was pared by 3 bases and J by 2 bases, with 14 bases between. Germline V gene sequence: CDR1 LNHDA, CDR2 SQIVND (reference sequence). This CDR3 comprises 16 residues. CDR3: CASSISGAGGNQPQHF. The DNA for the CDR3 is TGTGCCAGTAGTATTTCGGGGGCGGGGGGCAATCAGCCCCAGCATTTT.

J is TRBJ2-1 and V is TRBV7-2; TRBD2 matches 10 bases. Germline values: CDR1 SGHTA, CDR2 FQGNSA. The CDR3 length is 18 residues. Trimming removed 5 bases from V and 2 bases from J; junction bases left unmatched: 12. The CDR3 nucleotides read TGTGCCAGCAGCAGAAGAACTAGCGGGGCTGGGGCCTACAATGAGCAGTTCTTC. Its protein is CASSRRTSGAGAYNEQFF.